Following are 21 T cell receptor beta chains from one sample sequenced in a study of T-cell reconstitution after alpha-beta-depleted transplantation in children. During its preparation, the TCRbeta library received unique molecular identifiers. Each CDR3 protein is one row after TCRdb ran MiXCR on the PCR reads. Among hundreds of thousands of distinct CDR3 sequences listed, about an eighth were seen once. This sample comprised PBMCs, obtained before TCRalphabeta/CD19-depleted stem cell transplant. The source is a girl aged 2-15 years with congenital amegakaryocytic thrombocytopenia, due to receive a stem cell transplant.

This clonotype was found many times. The rearrangement joins TRBV10-2 to TRBJ2-5, with D unclear. V was cut by 3 bases and J by 2 bases, with 7 bases left in between. The CDR3 consists of 13 residues. The germline gives CDR1 WSHSY, CDR2 SAAADI. The CDR3 loop is CASSDGRQETQYF. The CDR3 nucleotides are TGCGCCAGCAGTGACGGTAGACAAGAGACCCAGTACTTC.

Many counts were recorded for this clonotype. This chain connects TRBV24-1 to TRBJ2-3, with TRBD2 matching over 10 bases. The CDR3 covers 15 residues. Germline CDR1 reads KGHDR; CDR2 reads SFDVKD. V was clipped by 4 bases and J by 0 bases; unmatched bases: 0. CDR3 region: CATSELAGSTDTQYF. The CDR3, as DNA: TGTGCCACCAGTGAACTAGCGGGGAGCACAGATACGCAGTATTTT.

This clonotype was recorded at least ten times. This chain joins TRBV25-1 and TRBJ1-5; D is undetermined. The CDR3 length is 18 residues. V was pared by 4 bases and J by 1 base, with 20 bases between. Per germline, CDR1 MGHDK and CDR2 SYGVNS. This chain's CDR3 is CASSASARLRASNQPQHF. The CDR3 bases are TGTGCCAGCAGTGCTTCGGCCAGGCTTAGAGCCAGCAATCAGCCCCAGCATTTT.

The rearrangement joins TRBV4-1 to TRBJ2-1, with unresolved D. The CDR3 runs to 17 residues. The V end lost 0 bases, the J end lost 2 bases, and 14 bases lay between the germline ends. Germline CDR1 reads MGHRA; CDR2 reads YSYEKL. CDR3 amino acids: CASSQEPLIPPYNEQFF. The CDR3 DNA is TGCGCCAGCAGCCAAGAACCATTAATCCCCCCCTACAATGAGCAGTTCTTC.

The chain uses TRBV18 and TRBJ2-2; D may match TRBD1 or TRBD2 (6 bases each). The CDR3 contains 15 residues. The ends were cut back, 7 bases at V and 4 bases at J, with 16 bases in the middle. Per the germline V gene, CDR1 is KGHSH and CDR2 is LQKENI. The CDR3 region is CASLNGGGSTGELFF. CDR3 nucleotides: TGTGCCAGCTTAAACGGAGGGGGAAGCACCGGGGAGCTGTTTTTT.

The V gene is TRBV20-1, the J gene TRBJ2-1; tentative D call: TRBD1 (6 bases). The CDR3 loop spans 15 amino acids. Deletions cut 5 bases from V and 4 bases from J, with 18 bases between. Germline-derived CDR1 and CDR2 are DFQATT and SNEGSKA (reference sequence). The CDR3 sequence: CSAETGTTNYNEQFF. Here the CDR3 DNA reads TGCAGTGCTGAGACCGGGACAACTAATTACAATGAGCAGTTCTTC.

This clonotype was detected ten times or more. The CDR3 coding sequence is TGCGCCAGCAGCTTAGCAGACAGGGGATGGGACAATGAGCAGTTCTTC. Its protein product is CASSLADRGWDNEQFF. The J gene is TRBJ2-1, the V gene TRBV5-1, with 8 nucleotides matching TRBD1. The junction had 9 bases not matched to a gene; V was cut back by 2 bases and J by 5 bases. Looked up from germline, CDR1 is SGHRS and CDR2 is YFSETQ. This CDR3 spans 16 amino acids.

The V gene is TRBV5-1, the J gene TRBJ2-7; TRBD2 is a possible D gene (5 bases). Germline V lookup: CDR1 SGHRS, CDR2 YFSETQ. Trimming took off 4 bases at V and 5 bases at J, with 19 bases between the two ends. There are 15 residues in the CDR3. The CDR3 protein is CASSQLGRDLDEQYF. CDR3 coding DNA: TGCGCCAGCAGCCAACTAGGAAGGGATCTCGACGAGCAGTACTTC.

This chain links TRBV28 with TRBJ2-1; no clear D. The germline V gene has CDR1 MDHEN and CDR2 SYDVKM. Trimming left V 5 bases short and J 2 bases short, with 7 bases between. The CDR3 contains 13 residues. CDR3 protein: CASSLPTYNEQFF. The CDR3 DNA is TGTGCCAGCAGTCTACCGACCTACAATGAGCAGTTCTTC.

Ten or more counts support this clonotype. The V and J genes are TRBV20-1 and TRBJ2-3, with 10 bases lining up with TRBD2. The V gene's germline CDR1 is DFQATT and CDR2 SNEGSKA (reference sequence). This CDR3 spans 18 amino acids. V lost 0 bases and J lost 6; bases outside the gene matches: 15. The CDR3 region is CSARDNSELAGVGDTQYF. In DNA, the CDR3 is TGCAGTGCTAGAGATAACTCGGAGCTAGCGGGAGTTGGGGATACGCAGTATTTT.

This clonotype was recorded many times. The chain couples TRBV12-3 or TRBV12-4 to TRBJ1-5, with no clear D. This CDR3 is built from 13 residues. The V end lost 5 bases, the J end lost 0 bases, and 5 bases lay between the germline ends. CDR3 sequence: CASSKYSNQPQHF. The CDR3 DNA reads as TGTGCCAGCAGTAAATATAGCAATCAGCCCCAGCATTTT.

The V and J genes are TRBV28 and TRBJ2-1; D unclear. The V end lost 1 base, the J end lost 0 bases, and 16 bases lay between the germline ends. Germline CDR1 reads MDHEN; CDR2 reads SYDVKM. The CDR3 is 18 amino acids. The CDR3 loop is CASSLFQALGISYNEQFF. The CDR3 nucleotides read TGTGCCAGCAGTTTATTTCAGGCCTTAGGGATCTCCTACAATGAGCAGTTCTTC.

This chain connects TRBV27 to TRBJ2-7; tentatively, D is TRBD1 (5 bases). The germline gives CDR1 MNHEY, CDR2 SMNVEV (reference sequence). The ends were cut back, 5 bases at V and 4 bases at J, with 12 bases in the middle. The CDR3 length is 13 residues. This CDR3 reads CASSGTQGYEQYF. The DNA of the CDR3 is TGTGCCAGCAGTGGAACCCAGGGTTACGAGCAGTACTTC.

This clonotype was seen a few times. The rearrangement uses TRBV11-1 and TRBJ2-3; D is perhaps TRBD2 (8 bases). Germline lookup yields CDR1 SGHAT and CDR2 FQDESV (reference sequence). Trimming removed 5 bases at V and 1 base at J, with 31 bases between. The CDR3 length is 21 residues. CDR3 in DNA: TGTGCCAGCAGCCCCTCCCTTGGACAGGCCGCACCGGGACTAGGCACAGATACGCAGTATTTT. Its translation is CASSPSLGQAAPGLGTDTQYF.

This clonotype was observed at least ten times. The chain combines TRBV20-1 with TRBJ1-1; D not certain. This CDR3 is 13 amino acids long. Germline CDR1 is DFQATT and CDR2 is SNEGSKA (reference sequence). V was pared by 5 bases and J by 0 bases, with 10 bases between. In DNA, the CDR3 is TGCAGTGCTCCGACCGGCATGAACACTGAAGCTTTCTTT. This translates into CSAPTGMNTEAFF.

This clonotype was seen only a few times. This sequence joins TRBV3-1 and TRBJ2-3; perhaps TRBD2 as D (5 bases). Germline values: CDR1 LGHDT, CDR2 YNNKEL (reference sequence). The CDR3 consists of 15 residues. The V end lost 3 bases, the J end lost 2 bases, and 12 bases lay between the germline ends. Here the CDR3 reads CASSQTGFITDTQYF. For the CDR3, the DNA is TGTGCCAGCAGCCAGACGGGATTTATCACAGATACGCAGTATTTT.

Only a few counts were recorded for this clonotype. The chain employs TRBV28 and TRBJ2-3, with 8 bases that match TRBD1. Per the germline V gene, CDR1 is MDHEN and CDR2 is SYDVKM. The length of the CDR3 is 16 residues. V was clipped by 3 bases and J by 2 bases; unmatched bases: 7. CDR3 loop: CASSFRTGTLTDTQYF. Written as DNA, the CDR3 is TGTGCCAGCAGTTTCCGGACAGGGACCCTCACAGATACGCAGTATTTT.

This chain joins TRBV5-1 and TRBJ2-5, with D maybe TRBD1 (5 bases). This CDR3 spans 14 amino acids. The germline gives CDR1 SGHRS, CDR2 YFSETQ. Trimming left V 3 bases short and J 0 bases short, with 9 bases between. CDR3 DNA sequence: TGCGCCAGCAGCTCGGACAAGAACCAAGAGACCCAGTACTTC. Protein: CASSSDKNQETQYF.

On this clonotype: Mismatch with germline at one junction end may stem from a read error. The J gene is TRBJ1-2, the V gene TRBV3-1, with D perhaps TRBD1 (5 bases). CDR3 length: 17 amino acids. Looked up from germline, CDR1 is LGHDT and CDR2 is YNNKEL (reference sequence). The CDR3 DNA sequence: TGTGCCAGCAGCCAAGATCCCCTGGACATTCGGCACTATGGCGACACCTTC. This translates into CASSQDPLDIRHYGDTF.

In this sample, this clonotype turned up many times. The V and J genes are TRBV20-1 and TRBJ2-7, with 7 bases fitting TRBD1. With V trimmed by 4 bases and J by 3 bases, 3 bases remained unmatched. The CDR3 totals 12 residues. From germline, CDR1 is DFQATT and CDR2 SNEGSKA (reference sequence). The CDR3 loop is CSAKTGHYEQYF. The CDR3 DNA is TGCAGTGCTAAGACAGGGCACTACGAGCAGTACTTC.

This clonotype was observed at least ten times. The chain links TRBV5-1 to TRBJ2-2; D not certain. V was pared by 7 bases and J by 6 bases, with 22 bases between. This CDR3 has 16 residues. Germline CDR1 SGHRS, CDR2 YFSETQ. This CDR3 is CASFLSTPDAPGELFF. The CDR3 coding sequence is TGCGCCAGCTTTCTATCGACCCCGGATGCTCCCGGGGAGCTGTTTTTT.